This T cell receptor (beta chain) was retrieved from a study of T cell repertoires in ileal Crohn's disease. Clones were sequenced by immunoSEQ multiplex PCR, and TCRdb holds only the in-frame ones, with some missing. The sample comprises 9,500 to 12,000 clones, around three quarters of which are singletons, and about 4.5% rests with the top ten. This clone was seen a single time. What was sequenced was ileal tissue. This clonotype originated in an adult with Crohn's disease.

The CDR3 nucleotides read TGTGCCAGCAGCTCGGGTTTCGGAGATACGCAGTATTTT. This gives the protein CASSSGFGDTQYF. J is TRBJ2-3 and V is TRBV7-6; no clear D. The length of the CDR3 is 13 residues. Per germline, CDR1 SGHVS and CDR2 FNYEAQ. V was pared by 4 bases and J by 5 bases, with 10 bases between.